This T cell receptor (beta chain) came from a study of Graves' ophthalmopathy and Graves' hyperthyroidism. Study-wide points: Blood also harbored most expanded thyroid clonotypes above 0.001 frequency.

In the case of this clonotype: Its antigen is unidentified.

Amplification of TCR beta CDR3 regions used RNA transcripts. An initial RT-PCR round employing HTBI primers preceded a second-round multiplex PCR. TCRdb redid the calling of the multiplex PCR reads with MiXCR, one entry per CDR3 protein. The table lists hundreds of thousands of distinct CDR3 sequences, 22% of them singletons. Germline V gives CDR1 LNHNV, CDR2 YYDKDF (reference sequence). The CDR3 runs 13 residues. Deletions cut 2 bases from V and 5 bases from J, with 9 bases between. The chain combines TRBV15 with TRBJ1-1; D gene unclear. The sample comprised peripheral blood. This TCR came from a woman under 30 with stable Graves' hyperthyroidism. Some clones in this sample may be carry-over from other donors' samples. The CDR3 sequence: CATSRRMGTEAFF. In DNA form, the CDR3 reads TGTGCCACCAGCAGAAGAATGGGGACTGAAGCTTTCTTT.